Ten or more counts support the clone carrying this T cell receptor beta chain. The antigen remains unidentified. An end of the junction does not agree with germline; a read error may underlie this. Time point given: newly diagnosed GD, antithyroid drugs for less than 3 months. Construction of the TCR library relied on RNA isolated from PBMCs. Arm-PCR of CDR3 regions and iRepertoire HTBI primers were used to build TCR beta libraries. TCRdb passed the multiplex PCR reads through MiXCR, listing each CDR3 protein once. The sample has 450,000 to 600,000 distinct CDR3 sequences, approximately 13% seen once. The sample belongs to a study of regulatory T cells in long-lasting Graves disease. Study-level results: Investigators studied peripheral blood only, not thyroid tissue. Those with persistent disease had in common more public clonotypes (2,741) than new patients (about 900).

This CDR3 comprises 13 residues. The germline V gene has CDR1 LNHDA and CDR2 SQIVND (reference sequence). This same sample was also part of a study on T cells in Graves' hyperthyroidism and ophthalmopathy.

The rearrangement uses TRBV19 and TRBJ1-1; D remains unclear. Source: peripheral blood mononuclear cells (PBMCs), taken at new diagnosis, from a patient treated with antithyroid drugs. The origin of this receptor is a man aged 25 to 45 with Graves disease. CDR3 residues: CASSIVADHDRVF. The CDR3 region has the DNA TGTGCCAGTAGTATAGTAGCGGACCACGATAGGGTCTTT.